Following are 11 T cell receptor beta chains from one sample sequenced in a study of cytomegalovirus exposure and HLA in healthy donors. The PCR contained 60 Vbeta and 13 Jbeta primers. Clones were read by immunoSEQ multiplex PCR, and TCRdb kept only the in-frame ones, dropping some. This sample's clone table lists 35,000 to 50,000 clones. Input material: PBMCs. The receptor source for this set is a woman in her 30s in good health and CMV-seropositive.

As for this clone: Compared with germline, one end of the junction differs, possibly owing to a read error. V and J are TRBV11-3 and TRBJ2-7, with D unresolved. CDR1 is SGHNT, CDR2 YENEEA, per germline. The CDR3 length is 12 residues. For the CDR3, the DNA is TGTGCCAGCAGCCCGAGGTCCTACGAGAAGTACTTC. Translation gives CASSPRSYEKYF.

The rearrangement links TRBV27 to TRBJ1-2; tentatively, D is TRBD1 (5 bases). Germline CDR1 is MNHEY and CDR2 is SMNVEV (reference sequence). V dropped 6 bases and J dropped 4 bases, with 12 bases sitting between them. There are 13 residues in the CDR3. CDR3 coding DNA: TGTGCCAGCAGCCAACAGGTCACCTATGGCTACACCTTC. As protein: CASSQQVTYGYTF.

J is TRBJ2-1 and V is TRBV7-6; D gene ambiguous. This CDR3 is 12 amino acids long. The germline V gene encodes CDR1 SGHVS and CDR2 FNYEAQ. V was pared by 2 bases and J by 7 bases, with 6 bases between. The CDR3: CASSLNENEQFF. Here the CDR3 DNA reads TGTGCCAGCAGCTTAAATGAGAATGAGCAGTTCTTC.

The genes are TRBV19 and TRBJ1-2; no firm D call. There are 12 residues in the CDR3. V gave up 9 bases and J gave up 1 base, with 9 bases separating them. Germline V gene data show CDR1 as LNHDA and CDR2 as SQIVND (reference sequence). The CDR3 nucleotides read TGTGCCAGCACAGAGTTTAACTATGGCTACACCTTC. Translation gives CASTEFNYGYTF.

CDR3 DNA: TGTGCCAGCAGCGCAGCCTACGAGCAGTACTTC. It translates to CASSAAYEQYF. The chain links TRBV2 to TRBJ2-7; no clear D gene. The CDR3 is made up of 11 amino acids. CDR1 and CDR2 from the germline V gene are SNHLY and FYNNEI. V lost 6 bases and J 2 bases, leaving 5 bases between the germline ends.

This chain uses TRBV7-8 with TRBJ2-7; 7 bases match TRBD1. Germline CDR1 SGHVS, CDR2 FQNEAQ. Trimming took 3 bases from V and 7 from J; bases not matched to a gene: 15. There are 16 residues in the CDR3. The CDR3 region is CASSLTPNTGQREQYF. In DNA, the CDR3 is TGTGCCAGCAGCTTGACCCCCAACACGGGACAGAGAGAGCAGTACTTC.

This chain uses TRBV18 with TRBJ2-7; 7 positions agree with TRBD1. The CDR3 has 14 residues. Germline V lookup: CDR1 KGHSH, CDR2 LQKENI. J gave up 2 bases and V 5 bases, and 6 bases lay outside the gene matches. The CDR3 DNA follows: TGTGCCAGCTCATCGGCGACAGGGACCTACGAGCAGTACTTC. It is translated as CASSSATGTYEQYF.

The chain joins TRBV7-9 to TRBJ1-1; 8 bases match TRBD1. V was clipped by 1 base and J by 4 bases; unmatched bases: 14. The germline V gene encodes CDR1 SEHNR and CDR2 FQNEAQ (reference sequence). The CDR3 has 18 residues. The CDR3 DNA is TGTGCCAGCAGCTTAGTTAGCTACCGACAGGGGTTTAGCACTGAAGCTTTCTTT. It codes for CASSLVSYRQGFSTEAFF.

This sequence joins TRBV10-3 and TRBJ2-5; 7 nucleotides match TRBD1. The V gene's germline CDR1 is ENHRY and CDR2 SYGVKD. The CDR3 has 13 amino acids. Trimming at V came to 6 bases and at J to 2 bases, leaving 3 bases not matched to a gene. The CDR3 sequence: CAIRRGQQETQYF. DNA of the CDR3: TGTGCCATCAGGAGGGGACAGCAAGAGACCCAGTACTTC.

The chain carries TRBV7-9 and TRBJ2-7; TRBD2 agrees at 8 bases. Trimming took 7 bases from V and 5 from J; bases not matched to a gene: 7. Germline V gives CDR1 SEHNR, CDR2 FQNEAQ (reference sequence). This CDR3 contains 13 residues. CDR3 bases: TGTGCCAGCACCCTAGCGGGTAGCGACGAGCAGTACTTC. This sequence encodes CASTLAGSDEQYF.

The chain couples TRBV30 to TRBJ1-6; D is undetermined. Trimming pared 4 bases from V and 2 bases from J, leaving 6 bases between. The CDR3 spans 13 residues. The germline gives CDR1 GTSNPN, CDR2 SVGIG (reference sequence). The CDR3 spells CAWMGPYNSPLHF. The CDR3 DNA is TGTGCCTGGATGGGCCCCTATAATTCACCCCTCCACTTT. Variable domain in full (rest from reference TRBV30 and TRBJ1-6): SQTIHQWPATLVQPVGSPLSLECTVEGTSNPNLYWYRQAAGRGLQLLFYSVGIGQISSEVPQNLSASRPQDRQFILSSKKLLLSDSGFYLCAWMGPYNSPLHFGNGTRLTVT.